This TCR beta chain was captured by sequencing in a study of blood T cell repertoires in COVID-19. The CDR3 covers 15 residues. Germline values: CDR1 LNHDA, CDR2 SQIVND (reference sequence). Trimming cost V 6 bases and J 8 bases; bases outside gene matches: 10. The method was immunoSEQ multiplex PCR; TCRdb's version includes in-frame clones alone and lacks a portion of them. The repertoire holds under 400,000 clones, with 80% to 90% as singletons. The origin of this receptor is a man aged 35 to 55 in a cohort exposed to, infected with or recovered from COVID-19 (not recorded which). Sample: PBMCs or T cells enriched from blood (not recorded which). The V call is TRBV19, the J call TRBJ1-4; TRBD1 matches 9 bases. This chain's CDR3 is CASRDRGGIQEKLFF. DNA for the CDR3: TGTGCCAGTAGGGACAGGGGCGGGATTCAGGAAAAACTGTTTTTT.